This T cell receptor (beta chain) was recovered during a study of shared clonotypes between healthy human individuals. Whole-study findings and limits: Rarefaction revealed incomplete sorted-subset sequencing despite large depth. The study sampled only blood, and tissue repertoires likely differ.

For this clone: The antigen remains undetermined.

The method was immunoSEQ multiplex PCR; TCRdb's version includes in-frame clones alone and lacks a portion of them. Of some 2.4 million clones in the sample, more than 85% were seen once. Germline V gene lookup returns CDR1 LNHDA and CDR2 SQIVND (reference sequence). The CDR3 has 14 residues. The V gene lost 3 bases and the J gene lost 2 bases, with 9 bases spanning the gap. This TCR came from a man between 18 and 35 years old in good health. Some clones in this sample may be carry-over from other donors' samples. The specimen sequenced was naive CD4+ T cells from PBMCs. Sample subset: CD45RA+ positively selected. The rearrangement joins TRBV19 to TRBJ2-3, with D maybe TRBD1 (6 bases). This CDR3 is CASSMAGVTDTQYF. CDR3 DNA: TGTGCCAGTAGTATGGCAGGGGTCACAGATACGCAGTATTTT. Full variable domain (missing parts from reference TRBV19 and TRBJ2-3): DGGITQSPKYLFRKEGQNVTLSCEQNLNHDAMYWYRQDPGQGLRLIYYSQIVNDFQKGDIAEGYSVSREKKESFPLTVTSAQKNPTAFYLCASSMAGVTDTQYFGPGTRLTVL.